These T cell receptor beta chains were read from a single sample in a study of T cell repertoires in ileal Crohn's disease. Only in-frame clones appear in the TCRdb table, and some are missing; sequencing was by immunoSEQ multiplex PCR. This table holds about 7,200 clones, roughly 72% found once. The sample was ileal tissue. The source is an adult with Crohn's disease. The CDR3 runs from the conserved cysteine through the conserved F or W. The order of the fields is D gene, J gene, clone size, V gene, CDR3 protein, CDR3 DNA. D genes are given only for firm matches. The size of a clone is reported for some rows only, either as once, few or many, or as a class for expanded clones.

NA | TRBJ1-1 | few | TRBV6-5 | CASSYDSRTEAFF | TGTGCCAGCAGTTACGACAGTCGCACTGAAGCTTTCTTT
TRBD2 | TRBJ2-5 | once | TRBV5-4 | CASSLVLAGVETQYF | TGTGCCAGCAGCTTGGTACTAGCGGGGGTGGAGACCCAGTACTTC
TRBD1 | TRBJ1-2 | NA | TRBV4-1 | CASSQEIQGAFGYTF | TGCGCCAGCAGCCAAGAAATACAGGGGGCGTTTGGCTACACCTTC
TRBD1 | TRBJ1-3 | few | TRBV5-8 | CASRPPTGFSTIYF | TGTGCCAGCAGACCTCCGACAGGGTTCAGCACCATATATTTT
NA | TRBJ2-7 | NA | TRBV6-5 | CASSSGAYEQYF | TGTGCCAGCAGCTCCGGAGCCTACGAGCAGTACTTC
NA | TRBJ2-6 | NA | TRBV27 | CASSLFGPRSGANVLTF | TGTGCCAGCAGTTTATTTGGCCCCCGCTCTGGGGCCAACGTCCTGACTTTC
TRBD1 | TRBJ2-7 | NA | TRBV10-1 | CASNSRGPFYEQYF | TGCGCCAGCAATTCGAGGGGGCCCTTCTACGAGCAGTACTTC
TRBD1 | TRBJ1-5 | few | TRBV11-2 | CASSLRRGLAQHF | TGTGCCAGCAGCCTTCGAAGGGGGCTGGCCCAGCATTTT
TRBD2 | TRBJ2-5 | NA | TRBV5-1 | CASSLTISGPETQYF | TGCGCCAGCAGCTTAACTATTAGCGGGCCAGAGACCCAGTACTTC
NA | TRBJ1-1 | NA | TRBV28 | CASSDLGGSYIGTEAFF | TGTGCCAGCAGCGACTTGGGAGGGTCGTATATTGGGACTGAAGCTTTCTTT
NA | TRBJ1-1 | NA | TRBV7-2 | CASSLRQITEAFF | TGTGCCAGCAGCTTAAGACAGATCACTGAAGCTTTCTTT
TRBD1 | TRBJ2-2 | few | TRBV19 | CASSIQGAGGELFF | TGTGCCAGTAGTATCCAGGGGGCTGGAGGGGAGCTGTTTTTT
NA | TRBJ1-1 | NA | TRBV11-3 | CASSLEARSEAFF | TGTGCCAGCAGCTTAGAGGCCAGATCCGAAGCTTTCTTT
TRBD2 | TRBJ2-7 | NA | TRBV7-3 | CASSPKAGTYEQYF | TGTGCCAGCAGCCCTAAAGCGGGAACCTACGAGCAGTACTTC
TRBD1 | TRBJ1-4 | NA | TRBV6-1 | CASKSQGATNEKLFF | TGTGCCAGCAAGTCCCAGGGGGCAACTAATGAAAAACTGTTTTTT
NA | TRBJ1-4 | NA | TRBV5-5 | CASSLEGVLNEKLFF | TGTGCCAGCAGCTTGGAAGGGGTCCTTAATGAAAAACTGTTTTTT
TRBD2 | TRBJ2-5 | NA | TRBV7-8 | CASSPGTSGGETQYF | TGTGCCAGCAGCCCCGGGACTAGCGGGGGAGAGACCCAGTACTTC
NA | TRBJ1-2 | NA | TRBV2 | CASSEGGSGNYGYTF | TGTGCCAGCAGTGAAGGCGGGTCGGGTAACTATGGCTACACCTTC
NA | TRBJ1-1 | NA | TRBV11-3 | CASSSSQGTGNTEAFF | TGTGCCAGCAGCTCCTCCCAGGGTACGGGCAACACTGAAGCTTTCTTT
NA | TRBJ1-1 | once | TRBV19 | CASSRRTTEAFF | TGTGCCAGTAGTAGGAGGACCACTGAAGCTTTCTTT
TRBD2 | TRBJ2-1 | NA | TRBV2 | CASSELGGGLAGGVEQFF | TGTGCCAGCAGTGAACTTGGGGGGGGCCTAGCGGGAGGTGTTGAGCAGTTCTTC